This T cell receptor (beta chain) appears in the sequencing data of a study of metastatic and nonmetastatic thyroid tumors (dated by TCRdb to about 2020). Context from the whole study: Repertoires were compared across peripheral blood and tumor or nodule tissue samples from malignant and benign thyroid patients. What the work shows at the level of the full study, not this receptor alone: In both blood and tumor samples, TCR beta diversity was reported to be significantly higher in malignant tumors than in benign nodules.

Library method: PCR. TCRdb shows the sequencer as Illumina HiSeq 4000. High-throughput sequencing was used to profile the TCR beta-chain CDR3 region of every patient. On the authors' methods: Drawing on CDR3 differences between clinicopathological groups, the researchers built a classifier meant to tell apart patients with distant-metastatic papillary thyroid cancer. Repertoire diversity was assessed with the Shannon index, and tumor-blood repertoire similarity with the Morisita-Horn index. The public reads were quality trimmed at Q25 with fastp and then assembled into clones with MiXCR by TCRdb, keeping productive beta chains. The V and J calls and clone size are TCRdb's, not the authors'. The sample has tens of thousands of clones on record, under 15% of them singletons. The ten largest make up roughly 3.3% of the sample. This clone has just one count. Its antigen has not been determined. It has no much larger one-base neighbor in the sample; base qualities were not kept. Evidence from one read is weak.

Ends trimmed: V by 5 bases, J by 3 bases; bases unmatched to a gene: 15. Counted from cysteine to phenylalanine, this CDR3 has 16 amino acids. CDR3 DNA only is kept here, 48 bases in frame from base 1. CDR1 and CDR2 (DFQATT, SNEGSKA) derive from the germline V gene (reference sequence). None of the patients had been given any treatment before thyroid surgery. Using T-cell receptor beta sequencing, the study looked back at clinical samples from patients collected from 2012 to 2018. The sequenced sample was blood. This sequence was found in a female donor with papillary thyroid cancer or a benign thyroid nodule (not recorded which). Some clones in this sample may be carry-over from other donors' samples. This chain joins TRBV20-1 to TRBJ2-7, with 8 bases in between that match TRBD2. The CDR3 has the sequence CSARSFSGKVIYEQYF. The bases read TGCAGTGCTCGGAGTTTTAGCGGGAAGGTCATCTACGAGCAGTACTTC.